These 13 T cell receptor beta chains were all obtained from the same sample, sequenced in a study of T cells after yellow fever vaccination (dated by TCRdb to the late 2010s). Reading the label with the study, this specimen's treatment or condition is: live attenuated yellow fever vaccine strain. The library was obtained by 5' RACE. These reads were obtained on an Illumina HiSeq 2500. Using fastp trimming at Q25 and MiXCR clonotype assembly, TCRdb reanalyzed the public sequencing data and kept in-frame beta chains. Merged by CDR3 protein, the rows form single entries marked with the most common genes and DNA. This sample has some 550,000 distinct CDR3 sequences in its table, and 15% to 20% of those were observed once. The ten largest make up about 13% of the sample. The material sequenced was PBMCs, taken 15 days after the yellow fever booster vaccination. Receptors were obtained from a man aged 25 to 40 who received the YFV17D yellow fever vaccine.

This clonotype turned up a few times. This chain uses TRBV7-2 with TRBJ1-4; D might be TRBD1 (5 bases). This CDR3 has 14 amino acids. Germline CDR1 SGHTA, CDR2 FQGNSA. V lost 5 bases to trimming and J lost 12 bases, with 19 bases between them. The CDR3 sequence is CASSLEGIGNELFF. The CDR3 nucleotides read TGTGCCAGCAGCCTAGAGGGGATTGGAAATGAACTGTTTTTT.

CDR3: CASSRERGRPSREQYF. The CDR3 nucleotides read TGTGCCAGCAGCAGAGAACGGGGCCGCCCATCCCGAGAGCAGTACTTC. The chain recombines TRBV2 with TRBJ2-7, with D tentatively TRBD1 or TRBD2 (5 bases each). V was cut by 6 bases and J by 7 bases, with 25 bases left in between. The germline V gene encodes CDR1 SNHLY and CDR2 FYNNEI. The CDR3 contains 16 residues.

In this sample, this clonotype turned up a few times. CDR3 loop: CASSSHGGNTEAFF. In DNA form, the CDR3 reads TGTGCCAGCAGTTCGCATGGGGGGAACACTGAAGCTTTCTTT. The chain has TRBV12-3 or TRBV12-4 and TRBJ1-1, with D maybe TRBD1 (5 bases). The CDR3 is 14 residues long. V was shortened by 4 bases and J by 1 base, with 10 bases between the two germline ends.

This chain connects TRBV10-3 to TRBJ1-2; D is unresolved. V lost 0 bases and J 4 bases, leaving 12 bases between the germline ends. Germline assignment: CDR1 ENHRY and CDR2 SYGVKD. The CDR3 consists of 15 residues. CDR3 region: CAISESPTELYGYTF. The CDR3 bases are TGTGCCATCAGTGAGTCCCCAACAGAGCTCTATGGCTACACCTTC.

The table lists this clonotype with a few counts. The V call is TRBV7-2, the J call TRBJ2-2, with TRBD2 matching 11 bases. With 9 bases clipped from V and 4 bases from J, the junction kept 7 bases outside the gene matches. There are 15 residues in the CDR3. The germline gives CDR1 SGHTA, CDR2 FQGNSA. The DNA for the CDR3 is TGTGCCAGTAGCGGGAGGGCCTCTGGCACCGGGGAGCTGTTTTTT. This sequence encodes CASSGRASGTGELFF.

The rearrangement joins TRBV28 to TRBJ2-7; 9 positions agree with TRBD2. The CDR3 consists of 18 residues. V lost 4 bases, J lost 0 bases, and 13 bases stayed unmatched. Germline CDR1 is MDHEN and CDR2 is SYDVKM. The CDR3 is CASSYPLSWTSDSYEQYF. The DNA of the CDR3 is TGTGCCAGCAGTTACCCTCTCTCTTGGACTAGCGACTCCTACGAGCAGTACTTC.

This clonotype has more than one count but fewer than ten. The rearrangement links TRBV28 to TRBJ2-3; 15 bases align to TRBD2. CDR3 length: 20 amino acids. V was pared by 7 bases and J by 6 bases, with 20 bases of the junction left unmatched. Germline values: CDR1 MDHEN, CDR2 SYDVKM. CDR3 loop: CASKFEAGTSGRTGVDTQYF. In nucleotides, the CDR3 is TGTGCCAGCAAATTTGAGGCCGGGACTAGCGGGAGGACCGGGGTGGATACGCAGTATTTT. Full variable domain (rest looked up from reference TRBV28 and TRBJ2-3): DVKVTQSSRYLVKRTGEKVFLECVQDMDHENMFWYRQDPGLGLRLIYFSYDVKMKEKGDIPEGYSVSREKKERFSLILESASTNQTSMYLCASKFEAGTSGRTGVDTQYFGPGTRLTVL.

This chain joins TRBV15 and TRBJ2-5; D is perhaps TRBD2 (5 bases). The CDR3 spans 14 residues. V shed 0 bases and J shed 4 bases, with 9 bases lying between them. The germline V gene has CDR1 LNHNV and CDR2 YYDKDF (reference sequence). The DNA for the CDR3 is TGTGCCACCAGCAGAGATCCCGGAGGAGAGACCCAGTACTTC. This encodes CATSRDPGGETQYF.

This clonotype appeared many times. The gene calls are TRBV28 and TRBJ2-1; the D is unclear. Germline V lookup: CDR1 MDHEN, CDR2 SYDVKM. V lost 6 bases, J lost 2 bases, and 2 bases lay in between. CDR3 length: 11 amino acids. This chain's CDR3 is CASRTYNEQFF. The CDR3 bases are TGTGCCAGCAGGACCTACAATGAGCAGTTCTTC.

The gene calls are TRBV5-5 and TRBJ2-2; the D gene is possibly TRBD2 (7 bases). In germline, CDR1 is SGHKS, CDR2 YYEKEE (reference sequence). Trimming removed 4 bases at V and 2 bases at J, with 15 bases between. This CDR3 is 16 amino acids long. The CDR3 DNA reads TGTGCCAGCAGCCCCGTGGGGGGGGGCAACACCGGGGAGCTGTTTTTT. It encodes CASSPVGGGNTGELFF.

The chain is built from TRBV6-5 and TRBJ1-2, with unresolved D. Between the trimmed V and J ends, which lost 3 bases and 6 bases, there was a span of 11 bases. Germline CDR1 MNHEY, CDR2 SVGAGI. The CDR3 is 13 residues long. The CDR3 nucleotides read TGTGCCAGCAGTTATCGGCAGACGAATGGCTACACCTTC. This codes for CASSYRQTNGYTF.

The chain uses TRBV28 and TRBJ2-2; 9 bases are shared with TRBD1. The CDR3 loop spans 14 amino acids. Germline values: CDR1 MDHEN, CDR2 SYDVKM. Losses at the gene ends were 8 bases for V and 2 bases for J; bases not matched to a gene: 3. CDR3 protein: CASRDRVNTGELFF. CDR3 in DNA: TGTGCCAGCCGGGACAGGGTCAACACCGGGGAGCTGTTTTTT.

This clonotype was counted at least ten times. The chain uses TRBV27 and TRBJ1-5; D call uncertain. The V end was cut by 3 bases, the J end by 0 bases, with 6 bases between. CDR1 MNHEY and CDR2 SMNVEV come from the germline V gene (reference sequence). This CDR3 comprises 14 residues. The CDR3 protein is CASSFEASNQPQHF. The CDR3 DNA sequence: TGTGCCAGCAGTTTTGAAGCTAGCAATCAGCCCCAGCATTTT.